Listed below are T cell receptor beta chains from one sample, sequenced in a study of OX40 agonist ivuxolimab in advanced cancers. Sequencing used immunoSEQ multiplex PCR; TCRdb keeps in-frame clones, though not all of them. The sample contains some 10,000 clones, about 81% of which appear only once. The sample was CD4+ or CD8+ T cells sorted from blood, taken in a trial of the OX40 agonist ivuxolimab. These receptors were collected from an adult with an advanced solid tumor such as melanoma, head and neck, liver or kidney cancer. CDR3s include the opening cysteine and the closing phenylalanine or tryptophan. D genes are given only for firm matches. For some rows the clone size is stated as once, few or many, or as a class when expanded; others skip it.

j_call: TRBJ2-1
v_call: TRBV11-2
d_call: .
clone_size: .
cdr3_aa: CASSFSGVLSYNEQFF
cdr3_nt: TGTGCCAGCAGCTTTTCTGGCGTACTCTCCTACAATGAGCAGTTCTTC

j_call: TRBJ2-7
v_call: TRBV5-1
d_call: .
clone_size: .
cdr3_aa: CASSLGDYLYEQYF
cdr3_nt: TGCGCCAGCAGCTTGGGCGATTACTTATACGAGCAGTACTTC

j_call: TRBJ2-7
v_call: TRBV6-1
d_call: .
clone_size: few
cdr3_aa: CASSEDEGSPYEQYF
cdr3_nt: TGTGCCAGCAGTGAAGACGAGGGGTCCCCCTACGAGCAGTACTTC

j_call: TRBJ2-3
v_call: TRBV11-1
d_call: .
clone_size: .
cdr3_aa: CASSFMDDTQYF
cdr3_nt: TGTGCCAGCAGCTTTATGGACGATACGCAGTATTTT

j_call: TRBJ2-3
v_call: TRBV13
d_call: .
clone_size: .
cdr3_aa: CASSLEAGTDTQYF
cdr3_nt: TGTGCCAGCAGCTTAGAGGCCGGCACAGATACGCAGTATTTT

j_call: TRBJ2-7
v_call: TRBV27
d_call: TRBD2
clone_size: .
cdr3_aa: CASSISGGAYEQYF
cdr3_nt: TGTGCCAGCAGTATTAGCGGGGGGGCGTACGAGCAGTACTTC

j_call: TRBJ2-3
v_call: TRBV4-2
d_call: TRBD2
clone_size: .
cdr3_aa: CASSQSSGGATDTQYF
cdr3_nt: TGTGCCAGCAGCCAATCTAGCGGGGGGGCGACAGATACGCAGTATTTT

j_call: TRBJ1-2
v_call: TRBV25-1
d_call: .
clone_size: few
cdr3_aa: CASSEDGNYGYTF
cdr3_nt: TGTGCCAGCAGTGAGGACGGTAACTATGGCTACACCTTC

j_call: TRBJ1-1
v_call: TRBV9
d_call: .
clone_size: .
cdr3_aa: CASSATSDTEAFF
cdr3_nt: TGTGCCAGCAGCGCCACTTCTGACACTGAAGCTTTCTTT

j_call: TRBJ2-3
v_call: TRBV7-9
d_call: TRBD1
clone_size: .
cdr3_aa: CASSSMTGGHTDTQYF
cdr3_nt: TGTGCCAGCAGCTCAATGACAGGGGGCCACACAGATACGCAGTATTTT

j_call: TRBJ2-7
v_call: TRBV27
d_call: TRBD2
clone_size: .
cdr3_aa: CASSGGTSGYYEQYF
cdr3_nt: TGTGCCAGCAGTGGAGGGACTAGCGGCTACTACGAGCAGTACTTC

j_call: TRBJ1-2
v_call: TRBV7-9
d_call: .
clone_size: .
cdr3_aa: CASSRLWDGYTF
cdr3_nt: TGTGCCAGCAGCCGGTTGTGGGATGGCTACACCTTC

j_call: TRBJ2-7
v_call: TRBV6-1
d_call: .
clone_size: .
cdr3_aa: CASSEPGNEQYF
cdr3_nt: TGTGCCAGCAGTGAACCAGGGAACGAGCAGTACTTC

j_call: TRBJ1-4
v_call: TRBV4-2
d_call: TRBD1
clone_size: .
cdr3_aa: CASSQEQGGDEKLFF
cdr3_nt: TGTGCCAGCAGCCAAGAGCAGGGGGGCGATGAAAAACTGTTTTTT

j_call: TRBJ1-1
v_call: TRBV11-3
d_call: TRBD1
clone_size: few
cdr3_aa: CASSSRDRGMNTEAFF
cdr3_nt: TGTGCCAGCAGCTCCCGGGACAGGGGGATGAACACTGAAGCTTTCTTT

j_call: TRBJ1-4
v_call: TRBV5-5
d_call: .
clone_size: .
cdr3_aa: CASSPGGNGGEKLFF
cdr3_nt: TGTGCCAGCAGCCCTGGCGGAAATGGGGGTGAAAAACTGTTTTTT

j_call: TRBJ2-7
v_call: TRBV10-3
d_call: .
clone_size: .
cdr3_aa: CAISEPDRSSYEQYF
cdr3_nt: TGTGCCATCAGTGAGCCTGACAGGTCCTCCTACGAGCAGTACTTC

j_call: TRBJ2-7
v_call: TRBV29-1
d_call: TRBD1
clone_size: few
cdr3_aa: CSSYRDSRGYEQYF
cdr3_nt: TGCAGCTCCTACCGGGACAGTAGGGGCTACGAGCAGTACTTC

j_call: TRBJ2-1
v_call: TRBV21-1
d_call: .
clone_size: .
cdr3_aa: CASSNGVSSYNEQFF
cdr3_nt: TGTGCCAGCAGCAATGGGGTGAGCTCCTACAATGAGCAGTTCTTC

j_call: TRBJ2-7
v_call: TRBV11-3
d_call: TRBD2
clone_size: .
cdr3_aa: CASSSPLARSSYEQYF
cdr3_nt: TGTGCCAGCAGCTCGCCACTAGCGCGTAGCTCCTACGAGCAGTACTTC

j_call: TRBJ2-7
v_call: TRBV10-3
d_call: .
clone_size: .
cdr3_aa: CAISDWSQLRDEQYF
cdr3_nt: TGTGCCATCAGTGACTGGAGTCAACTTCGGGACGAGCAGTACTTC

j_call: TRBJ2-1
v_call: TRBV27
d_call: TRBD1
clone_size: .
cdr3_aa: CASRTGTGKFNEQFF
cdr3_nt: TGTGCCAGCAGGACCGGGACAGGGAAGTTCAATGAGCAGTTCTTC

j_call: TRBJ2-7
v_call: TRBV7-9
d_call: .
clone_size: .
cdr3_aa: CASTPGVSSYEQYF
cdr3_nt: TGTGCCAGCACCCCGGGGGTGAGCTCCTACGAGCAGTACTTC

j_call: TRBJ2-1
v_call: TRBV5-1
d_call: .
clone_size: .
cdr3_aa: CASSLGTDSSYNEQFF
cdr3_nt: TGCGCCAGCAGCTTGGGTACGGATAGCTCCTACAATGAGCAGTTCTTC

j_call: TRBJ2-5
v_call: TRBV6-1
d_call: .
clone_size: .
cdr3_aa: CASGLGGTQYF
cdr3_nt: TGTGCCAGCGGGCTAGGTGGGACCCAGTACTTC

j_call: TRBJ1-2
v_call: TRBV6-1
d_call: .
clone_size: few
cdr3_aa: CASNVGGSNYGYTF
cdr3_nt: TGTGCCAGCAACGTCGGGGGATCGAACTATGGCTACACCTTC

j_call: TRBJ2-1
v_call: TRBV6-6
d_call: .
clone_size: .
cdr3_aa: CASSYSRPSSNEQFF
cdr3_nt: TGTGCCAGCAGTTACTCCAGGCCGTCCAGCAATGAGCAGTTCTTC

j_call: TRBJ2-1
v_call: TRBV6-5
d_call: .
clone_size: .
cdr3_aa: CASKSSGNEQFF
cdr3_nt: TGTGCCAGCAAGAGCTCGGGCAATGAGCAGTTCTTC

j_call: TRBJ2-1
v_call: TRBV15
d_call: .
clone_size: .
cdr3_aa: CATSRASLSNEQFF
cdr3_nt: TGTGCCACCAGCAGAGCCTCTCTTTCCAATGAGCAGTTCTTC

j_call: TRBJ1-2
v_call: TRBV6-5
d_call: .
clone_size: medium-sized
cdr3_aa: CASSYNRVYGYTF
cdr3_nt: TGTGCCAGCAGTTACAACAGGGTGTATGGCTACACCTTC

j_call: TRBJ2-1
v_call: TRBV5-8
d_call: TRBD1
clone_size: .
cdr3_aa: CASSLPGQGYNEQFF
cdr3_nt: TGTGCCAGCAGCTTACCGGGACAGGGATACAATGAGCAGTTCTTC

j_call: TRBJ2-7
v_call: TRBV6-5
d_call: TRBD2
clone_size: .
cdr3_aa: CASSYRLAGAYEQYF
cdr3_nt: TGTGCCAGCAGTTACCGACTAGCGGGGGCCTACGAGCAGTACTTC

j_call: TRBJ2-3
v_call: TRBV12-5
d_call: .
clone_size: .
cdr3_aa: CASGLGHSTDTQYF
cdr3_nt: TGTGCTAGTGGTCTCGGACACTCCACAGATACGCAGTATTTT

j_call: TRBJ2-2
v_call: TRBV4-2
d_call: .
clone_size: .
cdr3_aa: CASSQDLGTGELFF
cdr3_nt: TGTGCCAGCAGCCAAGACTTAGGGACCGGGGAGCTGTTTTTT

j_call: TRBJ2-7
v_call: TRBV5-1
d_call: .
clone_size: .
cdr3_aa: CASSFPGSYEQYF
cdr3_nt: TGTGCCAGCAGCTTTCCAGGTTCCTACGAGCAGTACTTC

j_call: TRBJ1-5
v_call: TRBV2
d_call: .
clone_size: .
cdr3_aa: CASSDSIQPQHF
cdr3_nt: TGTGCCAGCAGTGACAGTATTCAGCCCCAGCATTTT

j_call: TRBJ1-2
v_call: TRBV27
d_call: .
clone_size: few
cdr3_aa: CADLVGPANNYGYTF
cdr3_nt: TGTGCCGATCTGGTCGGGCCAGCGAATAACTATGGCTACACCTTC

j_call: TRBJ2-7
v_call: TRBV25-1
d_call: .
clone_size: .
cdr3_aa: CASSVSSAVSYEQYF
cdr3_nt: TGTGCCAGCAGTGTCTCTAGCGCCGTCTCCTACGAGCAGTACTTC

j_call: TRBJ2-7
v_call: TRBV5-4
d_call: .
clone_size: .
cdr3_aa: CASSLGRSYEQYF
cdr3_nt: TGTGCCAGCAGCTTGGGCAGATCCTACGAGCAGTACTTC

j_call: TRBJ2-2
v_call: TRBV14
d_call: .
clone_size: once
cdr3_aa: CASSPHRGPVTGELFF
cdr3_nt: TGTGCCAGCAGCCCGCACCGGGGGCCAGTCACCGGGGAGCTGTTTTTT